This T cell receptor beta chain was captured in a study of cytomegalovirus exposure and HLA in healthy donors. In germline, CDR1 is SGHNT, CDR2 YYREEE (reference sequence). The CDR3 consists of 16 residues. The V gene end was trimmed by 2 bases and the J gene end by 1 base; junction bases not matched to a gene: 8. The PCR had 60 Vbeta and 13 Jbeta primers. Assay: immunoSEQ multiplex PCR; the TCRdb copy retains only in-frame clones and omits some. Among just over 80,000 clones listed, around 78% were seen once. The sample taken for sequencing was PBMCs. This chain connects TRBV5-4 to TRBJ2-5; 7 nucleotides line up with TRBD2. The source of this sequence is a man between 18 and 35 years old in good health and CMV-seropositive. The CDR3 DNA sequence: TGTGCCAGCAGCTTATCCGCGGGAGATGCCCAAGAGACCCAGTACTTC. It specifies CASSLSAGDAQETQYF.